Described below is a single T cell receptor beta chain sequence and its context. The input for sorted-subset replicate PCRs was approximately 200 ng DNA, about 30,000 T cell genomes. Per the original data handling: Filtering of immunoSEQ junctional sequences could not match full-length read filtering. This table comes from immunoSEQ multiplex PCR, and its TCRdb copy is limited to in-frame clones, with some not included. The V and J calls and clone size were taken over from that table, and D and trimming were inferred from the DNA. The sample has 2,100,000 or so clones, approximately 94% seen once. The data were obtained in a study of shared clonotypes between healthy human individuals. This TCR was sampled from a man aged 18 to 29 in good health. Specimen: naive CD4+ T cells sorted from blood. Regarding subset: CD45RA+ positively selected.

DNA of the CDR3: TGTGCCAGCAGCCATAGACTAGCGGTAGGGGGTGAGCAGTTCTTC. This gives the protein CASSHRLAVGGEQFF. The V gene is TRBV27, the J gene TRBJ2-1; 9 bases are shared with TRBD2. The CDR3 contains 15 residues. Trimming at V came to 6 bases and at J to 9 bases, leaving 12 bases not matched to a gene. CDR1 is MNHEY, CDR2 SMNVEV, per germline (reference sequence).